One T cell receptor (beta chain) is described in this entry. Its antigen is not identified. The sample is drawn from a study of T cell clones after liver transplantation. CDR3 size: 12 residues. The V gene lost 5 bases and the J gene lost 7 bases, with 9 bases spanning the gap. Germline V gene data show CDR1 as ENHRY and CDR2 as SYGVKD. General study results and limits: The donor-reactive repertoire was only partly measurable in a couple of subjects, lacking donor cells. Conclusions were preliminary, with small, heterogeneous patient groups.

TCRdb's table, derived via immunoSEQ multiplex PCR, lists solely in-frame clones and lacks some. The top ten hold about 15% of the sample, which has 45,000 to 60,000 clones, roughly 90% seen once. The V and J genes are TRBV10-3 and TRBJ2-1; D gene uncertain. The clonotype originates from a human patient who received a liver transplant. Some T cells may have come from the graft donor. This specimen consisted of CD8+ T cells from blood, obtained 12 months after liver transplant. Here the CDR3 reads CAISTDANEQFF. The DNA for the CDR3 is TGTGCCATCAGTACCGACGCGAATGAGCAGTTCTTC.